Presented here are 20 T cell receptor beta chains from one specimen sequenced in a study of CD8 T cells in seronegative destructive rheumatoid arthritis (dated by TCRdb to about 2020). The library relied on the immunoSEQ multiplex PCR assay. TCRdb took this table from immuneACCESS and kept in-frame rearrangements with V and J called. Such tables lack part of the clones; where checked against another copy, unresolved V genes explain under half of the gap, and the rest is unexplained. The sample records some 13,000 clones, 83% of which are singletons. The biggest ten clones account for 27% of the sample. Specimen: CD8+ T cells from blood. The source of these receptors is a woman in her thirties or forties with seronegative destructive rheumatoid arthritis.

The rearrangement links TRBV27 to TRBJ1-5; 9 bases are a match to TRBD1. Germline V CDR1 and CDR2: MNHEY, SMNVEV (reference sequence). Trimming removed 1 base from V and 0 bases from J; junction bases left unmatched: 13. CDR3 size: 20 residues. CDR3 amino acids: CASSLFPPHRGRDSNQPQHF. The CDR3 DNA is TGTGCCAGCAGTTTATTTCCCCCCCACAGGGGGCGGGATAGCAATCAGCCCCAGCATTTT.

The chain couples TRBV13 to TRBJ2-3; D is ambiguous. The germline V gene has CDR1 PRHDT and CDR2 FYEKMQ (reference sequence). Trimming left V 5 bases short and J 0 bases short, with 3 bases between. This CDR3 contains 12 residues. CDR3 residues: CASSLSTDTQYF. The CDR3, as DNA: TGTGCCAGCAGCCTTAGCACAGATACGCAGTATTTT.

The CDR3 reads CASTWDSSYEQYV. The DNA for the CDR3 is TGTGCCAGTACCTGGGACAGCTCCTACGAGCAGTACGTC. V usage is TRBV19 and J usage is TRBJ2-7; 7 positions match TRBD1. The CDR3 length is 13 residues. The V and J ends lost 7 bases and 0 bases, in that order; junction bases with no gene match: 3. The germline CDR1 and CDR2 sequences are LNHDA and SQIVND (reference sequence).

The chain links TRBV2 to TRBJ2-1, with D possibly TRBD2 on 6 matching bases. Deletions cut 3 bases from V and 0 bases from J, with 9 bases between. The V gene's germline CDR1 is SNHLY and CDR2 FYNNEI. The CDR3 runs 15 residues. The CDR3 bases are TGTGCCAGCAGTGAGGGGACTTTCTCCTACAATGAGCAGTTCTTC. The encoded protein is CASSEGTFSYNEQFF.

The chain carries TRBV9 and TRBJ1-3; D is unclear. CDR3 length: 14 residues. CDR1 and CDR2 from the germline V gene are SGDLS and YYNGEE. V lost 0 bases to trimming and J lost 2 bases, with 6 bases between them. The CDR3 region has the DNA TGTGCCAGCAGCGTAGGGGCCGCTGGAAACACCATATATTTT. Translated, it gives CASSVGAAGNTIYF.

This clone was seen a single time. Relative to the germline gene, one junction end is altered; a read error may explain this. V usage is TRBV11-2 and J usage is TRBJ2-7; D might be TRBD1 (6 bases). CDR3 size: 13 residues. Germline lookup yields CDR1 SGHAT and CDR2 FQNNGV. The CDR3 spells CASSLVQGPEQSF. The CDR3 DNA follows: TGTGCCAGCAGCTTAGTTCAGGGGCCCGAGCAGTCCTTC.

V is TRBV29-1 and J is TRBJ2-1, with TRBD1 matching over 10 bases. The CDR3 runs to 13 residues. Germline V CDR1 and CDR2: SQVTM, ANQGSEA. V dropped 8 bases and J dropped 10; count of bases not matched to a gene: 11. The CDR3 sequence: CSHSGTGVGEQFF. Written as DNA, the CDR3 is TGCAGCCACTCCGGGACAGGGGTCGGGGAGCAGTTCTTC.

The V call is TRBV6-1, the J call TRBJ2-3; D might be TRBD2 (5 bases). Germline CDR1 reads MNHNS; CDR2 reads SASEGT. The CDR3 has 14 amino acids. Trimming stripped 4 bases from V and 2 bases from J, with 10 bases between. In DNA form, the CDR3 reads TGTGCCAGCAGTGGAAGCGGATCCACAGATACGCAGTATTTT. As protein: CASSGSGSTDTQYF.

J is TRBJ2-6 and V is TRBV6-1; D is unclear. The CDR3 sequence is 15 residues long. Trimming pared 3 bases from V and 0 bases from J, leaving 6 bases between. Per the germline V gene, CDR1 is MNHNS and CDR2 is SASEGT. The CDR3 DNA reads as TGTGCCAGCAGTGATCTCGGCTCTGGGGCCAACGTCCTGACTTTC. Translated: CASSDLGSGANVLTF.

The chain uses TRBV7-9 and TRBJ2-1; 12 bases align to TRBD2. The junction had 10 bases not matched to a gene; V was cut back by 5 bases and J by 8 bases. Per the germline V gene, CDR1 is SEHNR and CDR2 is FQNEAQ (reference sequence). This CDR3 comprises 16 residues. In DNA, the CDR3 is TGTGCCAGCAGCCCTACCGGGACTAGCGGGTCTGATGAGCAGTTCTTC. Translation gives CASSPTGTSGSDEQFF. The whole variable domain, remainder taken from reference TRBV7-9 and TRBJ2-1, is DTGVSQNPRHKITKRGQNVTFRCDPISEHNRLYWYRQTLGQGPEFLTYFQNEAQLEKSRLLSDRFSAERPKGSFSTLEIQRTEQGDSAMYLCASSPTGTSGSDEQFFGPGTRLTVL.

The rearrangement uses TRBV28 and TRBJ1-4, with 7 bases that match TRBD1. CDR1 and CDR2 (germline): MDHEN, SYDVKM. The CDR3 is made up of 14 amino acids. With V trimmed by 6 bases and J by 3 bases, 4 bases remained unmatched. The CDR3 DNA follows: TGTGCCAGCAGCCGGGACAGAGCTAATGAAAAACTGTTTTTT. This sequence encodes CASSRDRANEKLFF.

The J gene is TRBJ2-7, the V gene TRBV27; 10 nucleotides match TRBD1. CDR3 length: 15 amino acids. The V and J ends lost 5 bases and 0 bases, in that order; junction bases with no gene match: 4. Germline V CDR1 and CDR2: MNHEY, SMNVEV (reference sequence). The CDR3, as DNA: TGTGCCAGCAGTGCAGGGACAGGGGTCTCCTACGAGCAGTACTTC. This encodes CASSAGTGVSYEQYF.

This chain links TRBV29-1 with TRBJ2-7; maybe TRBD1 (5 bases). The germline V gene encodes CDR1 SQVTM and CDR2 ANQGSEA. V lost 6 bases to trimming and J lost 3 bases, with 15 bases between them. CDR3 length: 13 amino acids. The CDR3, as DNA: TGCAGCGTCCTGACAGAATTAGGCTACGAGCAGTACTTC. Its translation is CSVLTELGYEQYF.

The V and J genes are TRBV28 and TRBJ1-2, with TRBD1 matching over 8 bases. The V segment lost 9 bases and the J segment 3 bases; nucleotides outside the gene matches: 6. Germline assignment: CDR1 MDHEN and CDR2 SYDVKM. This CDR3 spans 13 amino acids. The CDR3 is CASNRGTDYGYTF. The DNA for the CDR3 is TGTGCCAGTAACAGGGGGACAGACTATGGCTACACCTTC.

This chain uses TRBV9 with TRBJ2-5, with 9 nucleotides matching TRBD2. The trim removed 0 bases at V and 3 bases at J, leaving 0 bases unmatched. The CDR3 covers 14 residues. Germline assignment: CDR1 SGDLS and CDR2 YYNGEE. CDR3 amino acids: CASSVVAGEETQYF. CDR3 sequence (DNA): TGTGCCAGCAGCGTAGTAGCGGGGGAAGAGACCCAGTACTTC.

Turning to this clone: At the DNA level, this CDR3 is encoded by other sequences in the same sample as well. The chain is built from TRBV5-4 and TRBJ2-1; 7 bases are shared with TRBD1. Trimming at V came to 8 bases and at J to 8 bases, leaving 10 bases not matched to a gene. This CDR3 is built from 13 residues. Germline V gene lookup returns CDR1 SGHNT and CDR2 YYREEE (reference sequence). The CDR3 protein is CASSPVTGDEQFF. The CDR3 DNA reads TGTGCCAGTAGCCCCGTAACAGGGGATGAGCAGTTCTTC.

The rearrangement links TRBV7-6 to TRBJ2-7; 9 positions match TRBD1. The CDR3 loop spans 15 amino acids. Germline V gene sequence: CDR1 SGHVS, CDR2 FNYEAQ. V lost 4 bases, J lost 5 bases, and 9 bases stayed unmatched. DNA for the CDR3: TGTGCCAGCAGCTCCTCCGGGACAGGGTCCAACGAGCAGTACTTC. As protein: CASSSSGTGSNEQYF.

V usage is TRBV11-2 and J usage is TRBJ2-3; 7 nucleotides align to TRBD1. The germline CDR1 and CDR2 sequences are SGHAT and FQNNGV. The junction had 4 bases not matched to a gene; V was cut back by 1 base and J by 3 bases. CDR3 size: 15 residues. The CDR3: CASSLVGGRTDTQYF. The CDR3 DNA is TGTGCCAGCAGCTTAGTAGGGGGCAGGACAGATACGCAGTATTTT.

This clone appeared a single time. Germline and junction disagree at one end, which may indicate a read error. J is TRBJ2-5 and V is TRBV7-7; possibly TRBD1 for D (6 bases). The CDR3 totals 14 residues. Germline lookup yields CDR1 SSHAT and CDR2 FNYEAQ (reference sequence). The CDR3 bases are TGTGCTAGCAGCTTAGCTGTTAGGGGGGAGACCCAGTACTTC. This translates into CASSLAVRGETQYF.

The rearrangement links TRBV27 to TRBJ2-7, with TRBD2 matching 14 bases. The CDR3 is made up of 15 amino acids. Germline V gives CDR1 MNHEY, CDR2 SMNVEV (reference sequence). The ends lost 5 bases at V and 4 bases at J; junction bases unmatched: 4. In DNA form, the CDR3 reads TGTGCCAGCAGTCCCGGACTAGCGGGGGGTTACGAGCAGTACGTC. Translated: CASSPGLAGGYEQYV.